The 23 T cell receptor beta chains in this list originate from one sample, sequenced in a study of OX40 agonist ivuxolimab in advanced cancers. Produced via immunoSEQ multiplex PCR; TCRdb's table is partial and in-frame only. The sample comprises about 68,000 clones, 91% of which are singletons, and approximately 0.3% rests with the top ten. The sample was CD4+ or CD8+ T cells sorted from blood, taken in a trial of the OX40 agonist ivuxolimab. The receptor source for this set is an adult with an advanced solid tumor such as melanoma, head and neck, liver or kidney cancer.

This clone was observed a single time. This sequence joins TRBV10-3 and TRBJ2-7, with a weak D call TRBD2 (5 bases). Germline assignment: CDR1 ENHRY and CDR2 SYGVKD. V was cut by 6 bases and J by 5 bases, with 20 bases left in between. This CDR3 spans 15 amino acids. This CDR3 is CAIRGPSLLGDEQYF. The DNA for the CDR3 is TGTGCCATCAGAGGCCCTAGCTTACTCGGTGACGAGCAGTACTTC.

This sequence joins TRBV7-3 and TRBJ1-6; the match to TRBD1 covers 7 bases. Looked up from germline, CDR1 is SGHTA and CDR2 is FQGTGA. This CDR3 region has 14 residues. J gave up 9 bases and V 4 bases, and 6 bases lay outside the gene matches. The CDR3 coding sequence is TGTGCCAGCAGCTCTACAGGGGTCGGTTCACCCCTCCACTTT. Translating it yields CASSSTGVGSPLHF. The full variable domain, completed using reference TRBV7-3 and TRBJ1-6, is GAGVSQTPSNKVTEKGKYVELRCDPISGHTALYWYRQSLGQGPEFLIYFQGTGAADDSGLPNDRFFAVRPEGSVSTLKIQRTERGDSAVYLCASSSTGVGSPLHFGNGTRLTVT.

The V and J genes are TRBV18 and TRBJ1-1; D is possibly TRBD1 (5 bases). Germline V gene lookup returns CDR1 KGHSH and CDR2 LQKENI. V was clipped by 6 bases and J by 3 bases, with 14 bases between them. This CDR3 spans 14 amino acids. CDR3 amino acids: CASSPGVGDTEAFF. CDR3 bases: TGTGCCAGCTCCCCGGGGGTGGGGGACACTGAAGCTTTCTTT.

V is TRBV9 and J is TRBJ2-1, with 8 bases that match TRBD1. Germline-derived CDR1 and CDR2 are SGDLS and YYNGEE. V lost 4 bases to trimming and J lost 7 bases; unmatched junction nucleotides: 10. The CDR3 runs to 15 residues. The CDR3 region has the DNA TGTGCCAGCAGCTCGCGCGGGTACAGGGGGAATGAGCAGTTCTTC. Encoded protein: CASSSRGYRGNEQFF.

The rearrangement links TRBV2 to TRBJ2-1, with D possibly matching TRBD2 (6 bases). Germline loops: CDR1 SNHLY, CDR2 FYNNEI. V was cut by 10 bases and J by 8 bases, with 30 bases left in between. This CDR3 contains 17 residues. For the CDR3, the DNA is TGTGCCACTCGGTGGAGGGAGCTTTATGGTGGTGGGGATGAGCAGTTCTTC. Residues: CATRWRELYGGGDEQFF.

V gene TRBV28 combines with J gene TRBJ2-1, with 9 nucleotides matching TRBD2. Germline V CDR1 and CDR2: MDHEN, SYDVKM. V gave up 5 bases and J gave up 16 bases; unmatched junction bases: 9. The CDR3 runs to 12 residues. CDR3 sequence (DNA): TGTGCCAGCAGTCCCGAAAGCGGGAGGCGCTTCTTC. This encodes CASSPESGRRFF.

The gene calls are TRBV19 and TRBJ2-1; no reliable D call. The germline V and J ends were trimmed by 3 bases and 3 bases, with 9 bases remaining between them. The CDR3 is made up of 14 amino acids. From germline, CDR1 is LNHDA and CDR2 SQIVND (reference sequence). The CDR3 sequence: CASSMVTFYNEQFF. The DNA of the CDR3 is TGTGCCAGTAGTATGGTAACGTTCTACAATGAGCAGTTCTTC.

This clone was detected only a few times. The CDR3 region is CASSLSRGNEQYF. The CDR3 DNA sequence: TGTGCCAGCAGTTTATCGAGAGGAAACGAGCAGTACTTC. V gene TRBV27 combines with J gene TRBJ2-7; D is uncertain. CDR3 length equals 13 residues. The V gene's germline CDR1 is MNHEY and CDR2 SMNVEV (reference sequence). Between the trimmed V and J ends, which lost 0 bases and 5 bases, there was a span of 8 bases.

V gene TRBV10-1 combines with J gene TRBJ2-5; D gene unclear. V was shortened by 0 bases and J by 4 bases, with 12 bases between the two germline ends. CDR1 and CDR2 from the germline V gene are WNHNN and SYGVQD (reference sequence). There are 15 residues in the CDR3. CDR3 amino acids: CASSESILGRETQYF. In DNA form, the CDR3 reads TGCGCCAGCAGTGAGTCGATATTAGGACGAGAGACCCAGTACTTC.

The gene calls are TRBV7-3 and TRBJ2-7, with 10 bases that match TRBD1. V was clipped by 0 bases and J by 4 bases; unmatched bases: 12. The CDR3 loop spans 18 amino acids. Looked up from germline, CDR1 is SGHTA and CDR2 is FQGTGA. The CDR3 sequence: CASSLTDPRDRGFYEQYF. The CDR3 DNA reads as TGTGCCAGCAGCTTAACGGATCCTCGGGACAGGGGCTTTTACGAGCAGTACTTC.

The chain combines TRBV6-1 with TRBJ1-5; the D is unclear. CDR1 and CDR2 from the germline V gene are MNHNS and SASEGT. The CDR3 is 11 residues long. The germline V and J ends were trimmed by 3 bases and 7 bases, with 4 bases remaining between them. The CDR3: CASSDPQPQHF. CDR3 nucleotide sequence: TGTGCCAGCAGTGACCCCCAGCCCCAGCATTTT.

V gene TRBV30 combines with J gene TRBJ1-5; 10 bases agree with TRBD1. The V gene end was trimmed by 1 base and the J gene end by 4 bases; junction bases not matched to a gene: 13. The germline CDR1 and CDR2 sequences are GTSNPN and SVGIG (reference sequence). The CDR3 has 18 residues. Here the CDR3 DNA reads TGTGCCTGGAGTGGTCGAGTCTCCGGGACAGGGGCTAATCAGCCCCAGCATTTT. It encodes CAWSGRVSGTGANQPQHF.

The chain joins TRBV14 to TRBJ2-1; D unresolved. The V gene's germline CDR1 is SGHDN and CDR2 FVKESK. V was trimmed by 6 bases and J by 10 bases, leaving 10 bases between them. The CDR3 runs to 11 residues. The CDR3 bases are TGTGCCAGCAGGCGGTACGGGGAGCAGTTCTTC. It codes for CASRRYGEQFF.

The sample holds one count of this clone. V usage is TRBV28 and J usage is TRBJ2-1; 13 nucleotides align to TRBD2. Germline V CDR1 and CDR2: MDHEN, SYDVKM. The CDR3 runs to 17 residues. With V trimmed by 6 bases and J by 5 bases, 10 bases remained unmatched. CDR3 coding DNA: TGTGCCAGCAGACCGGGACTAGCGGGAAATTGGAACAATGAGCAGTTCTTC. Encoded protein: CASRPGLAGNWNNEQFF. Filled out from reference TRBV28 and TRBJ2-1, the complete variable domain reads DVKVTQSSRYLVKRTGEKVFLECVQDMDHENMFWYRQDPGLGLRLIYFSYDVKMKEKGDIPEGYSVSREKKERFSLILESASTNQTSMYLCASRPGLAGNWNNEQFFGPGTRLTVL.

The CDR3, as DNA: TGTGCCAGCTCGGGGGACCTTTTAGATACTAGCACAGATACGCAGTATTTT. This codes for CASSGDLLDTSTDTQYF. This sequence joins TRBV18 and TRBJ2-3; D assignment may be TRBD1 or TRBD2 (5 bases each). This CDR3 contains 17 residues. Germline CDR1 is KGHSH and CDR2 is LQKENI. V was pared by 6 bases and J by 0 bases, with 19 bases between.

CDR3 sequence (DNA): TGTGCCAGCAGCTCTGGACAGGGAAGATCGTCAGAAGCTTTCTTT. Its translation is CASSSGQGRSSEAFF. V gene TRBV6-6 combines with J gene TRBJ1-1, with 8 bases matching TRBD1. V shed 6 bases, J shed 8 bases, and the junction held 14 bases outside the gene matches. In germline, CDR1 is MNHNY, CDR2 SVGAGI (reference sequence). CDR3 length: 15 residues.

This chain links TRBV7-2 with TRBJ1-5; 8 positions agree with TRBD1. Germline V CDR1 and CDR2: SGHTA, FQGNSA. V was pared by 0 bases and J by 1 base, with 5 bases of the junction left unmatched. The CDR3 sequence is 17 residues long. CDR3 sequence (DNA): TGTGCCAGCAGCTTAGCGACAGGGGTTTTAAGCAATCAGCCCCAGCATTTT. It encodes CASSLATGVLSNQPQHF.

J is TRBJ1-5 and V is TRBV2; 8 bases fit TRBD1. The CDR3 is made up of 16 amino acids. In germline, CDR1 is SNHLY, CDR2 FYNNEI. V trimming: 5 bases; J trimming: 3 bases; junction bases outside the gene matches: 9. The CDR3 is CASSSPTGALNQPQHF. CDR3 bases: TGTGCCAGCAGTTCCCCGACAGGGGCCCTCAATCAGCCCCAGCATTTT. Based on the CDR3 plus reference TRBV2 and TRBJ1-5, the full variable domain is EPEVTQTPSHQVTQMGQEVILRCVPISNHLYFYWYRQILGQKVEFLVSFYNNEISEKSEIFDDQFSVERPDGSNFTLKIRSTKLEDSAMYFCASSSPTGALNQPQHFGDGTRLSIL.

The chain uses TRBV6-1 and TRBJ2-2, with D unresolved. The V gene lost 1 base and the J gene lost 6 bases, with 6 bases spanning the gap. The CDR3 runs to 13 residues. Per germline, CDR1 MNHNS and CDR2 SASEGT. The CDR3 loop is CASSEVGPGELFF. In DNA, the CDR3 is TGTGCCAGCAGTGAAGTGGGTCCCGGGGAGCTGTTTTTT.

A single count supports this clone. The rearrangement links TRBV6-4 to TRBJ2-3; D may match TRBD1 or TRBD2 (6 bases each). The V gene lost 4 bases and the J gene lost 3 bases, with 17 bases spanning the gap. The germline V gene encodes CDR1 MRHNA and CDR2 SNTAGT. This CDR3 is built from 16 residues. The CDR3 DNA follows: TGTGCCAGCAGTGTTGAGGGGGGAATTAGGACAGATACGCAGTATTTT. It translates to CASSVEGGIRTDTQYF.

The chain combines TRBV7-8 with TRBJ2-7, with D possibly matching TRBD2 (6 bases). Trimming left V 3 bases short and J 2 bases short, with 23 bases between. The CDR3 has 18 residues. The V gene's germline CDR1 is SGHVS and CDR2 FQNEAQ. This CDR3 is CASSFGSPGRNDPYEQYF. The DNA of the CDR3 is TGTGCCAGCAGCTTCGGTTCGCCCGGGAGAAACGACCCCTACGAGCAGTACTTC.

The rearrangement joins TRBV15 to TRBJ2-1; TRBD2 agrees at 7 bases. This CDR3 has 14 amino acids. From germline, CDR1 is LNHNV and CDR2 YYDKDF (reference sequence). Losses at the gene ends were 3 bases for V and 8 bases for J; bases not matched to a gene: 7. CDR3 coding DNA: TGTGCCACCAGCAGGGGGGGGGGAGTATATGAGCAGTTCTTC. It codes for CATSRGGGVYEQFF.

This chain links TRBV5-4 with TRBJ2-1; 10 bases are shared with TRBD2. CDR1 and CDR2 (germline): SGHNT, YYREEE (reference sequence). The CDR3 consists of 15 residues. The V segment lost 2 bases and the J segment 9 bases; nucleotides outside the gene matches: 8. The chain's CDR3 is CASSLSTSGYAEQFF. DNA of the CDR3: TGTGCCAGCAGCTTATCGACTAGCGGGTATGCTGAGCAGTTCTTC. The whole variable domain, filled in from reference TRBV5-4 and TRBJ2-1, reads ETGVTQSPTHLIKTRGQQVTLRCSSQSGHNTVSWYQQALGQGPQFIFQYYREEENGRGNFPPRFSGLQFPNYSSELNVNALELDDSALYLCASSLSTSGYAEQFFGPGTRLTVL.